This entry describes one TCR beta chain. This clone's antigen is unknown. One base away there is no much larger clone; base qualities are not given. This sample was included in a study of cytomegalovirus exposure and HLA in healthy donors (dated by TCRdb to the late 2010s). As for the study more broadly: An earlier analysis of roughly 630 of the donors reported about 290 Gb of sequence data and about 100 million unique TCR beta sequences from some 180 million T cells. An early release covering 550 to 650 HLA-typed donors comprised 300 to 350 gigabases of sequencing data and tens of millions of unique TCR sequences. The genetic ancestry cluster associated with self-reported Caucasian donors included approximately 85% of the 350 to 500 genotyped donors. The study was designed to test whether signatures of past pathogen exposure could be identified by cataloging public T cell receptors. The T cell repertoires of under 750 subjects were profiled by immunosequencing and related to cytomegalovirus serostatus. Along with the roughly 670-subject first cohort, a separate validation cohort of about 110 different subjects was used. High-throughput TCR immunosequencing, statistical association of individual TCRs with disease status, and machine learning were combined to predict cytomegalovirus infection status. A later analysis re-examined previously published TCR beta repertoires from just over 650 donors and added high-resolution HLA genotyping to investigate patterns of TCR occurrence. In the later analysis, no new phenotypic data were used to find candidate immune exposures; instead, reliance was placed on TCR beta sequences and their occurrence across donors. An earlier analysis of around 540 of the donors applied high-throughput TCR beta sequencing to assess whether each TCR beta V gene segment acted as functional or pseudogenic. Alongside the repertoire data, information on donor age, sex, ethnicity and CMV serostatus was compiled. A later genetic analysis took genome-wide SNP genotypes for about 55% of the roughly 670 donors and used that subset as a discovery cohort. All discovery cohort repertoires had been generated using a single sequencing platform. Both class I and class II loci were covered by HLA typing, at four-digit resolution. Typing coverage varied by locus: 629-630 donors for A, B, C, DRB1 and DQB1; roughly 520 for DQA1; more than 600 for DPA1; under 490 for DPB1. Four or five DR-DQ haplotypes were handled as single units for association and clustering, since linkage in the cohort was strong. Across roughly 420 genotyped donors of the cohort, an average of approximately 200,000 unique TCR beta nucleotide sequences per donor were sequenced, and approximately 17% of those sequences were non-productive.

Library construction relied on the immunoSEQ multiplex PCR assay. The multiplex PCR relied on a mix of 60 forward primers for TCR Vbeta segments and 13 reverse primers for TCR Jbeta segments. A multiplex PCR assay on genomic DNA amplified the CDR3 region of rearranged TCR beta genes. Amplified TCR beta libraries were sequenced as 87-base-pair reads on the Illumina HiSeq System. As for the original processing: In a later analysis, tens of millions of unique TCR beta chains were counted across the 650 to 750 repertoires, and approximately 9.9 million of these chains were shared by at least two donors. Raw reads were error-corrected and collapsed into unique sequences with a nearest-neighbor algorithm that merged closely related sequences to remove PCR and sequencing errors. Alignment of CDR3 sequences to IMGT reference sequences was used to assign V, D and J gene segments. For a sequence to be retained, at least a six-nucleotide match to both a V gene segment and a J gene segment was required. Rearrangements were called productive when the CDR3 lacked stop codons and stayed in frame with V and J; all others were non-productive. CDR3 was defined by IMGT convention, running from the second conserved V-encoded cysteine to the conserved J-encoded phenylalanine. Sequences without an unambiguous match to a single V gene segment were excluded from the earlier analysis of 500 to 700 of the donors. In an earlier analysis of approximately 500 of the donors, a V segment was called functional when productive rearrangements were above 56.7%, and segregating when the standard deviation between donors exceeded 5%. A statistical classification framework was built to diagnose cytomegalovirus status from the catalog of TCR beta chain sequences. In a later analysis, TCR nucleotide sequences were compared against IMGT/GENE-DB human TR gene sequences so that V and J genes could be assigned. Using the TCRdist pipeline, a later analysis assigned CDR3 sequences along with most-parsimonious VDJ recombination scenarios. In a later analysis, every TCR beta chain was defined by the combination of its CDR3 amino acid sequence and its V-gene family, and reads without a unique V-gene family were dropped. In a later analysis, 500 to 700 highly shared, low-generation-probability nucleotide sequences were removed to address suspected cross-contamination and a sequencing artifact. In a later analysis, a clonal expansion index was calculated for each public chain from normalized within-repertoire ranks of inferred template counts. Generation probabilities in a later analysis came from a VDJ recombination model fitted to out-of-frame rearrangements, and those results were checked against IGoR. In a later analysis, TCR-TCR, TCR-HLA and TCR-CMV co-occurrence was scored with hypergeometric tests, and a repertoire-size bias correction was applied to TCR pairs. False discovery rates were estimated in a later analysis by permuting HLA or CMV assignments 20 times. In a later analysis, co-occurring TCRs were grouped using DBSCAN, with TCRdist sequence similarity added in when clustering inside HLA-allele-positive subsets. Repertoires with fewer than 30,000 or more than 120,000 public chains were left out of co-occurrence clustering, as were five repertoires with anomalous nucleotide sharing. TCRdb provides this immuneACCESS table in a form limited to in-frame rearrangements. Some clones are lacking; in checked studies, under half of them reflect an unresolved V gene, and why the rest are absent is not known. The D gene and trimming were derived from the DNA, and the V and J assignments and clone size from that table. Within this sample are approximately 160,000 clones, with about 71% of them counted one time only. The ten largest clones add up to 1.1% to 1.5% of the sample.

Reading from cysteine to phenylalanine, the CDR3 counts 11 amino acids. Only the CDR3 DNA is retained, 33 bases long and in frame from the first base. Trimming removed 7 bases from V and 3 bases from J, leaving 9 bases between the germline ends. As encoded in the germline V gene, CDR1 is SQVTM while CDR2 is ANQGSEA. The cohort comprised fewer than 750 healthy bone marrow donors. At the time of sampling, all cohort members were nominally healthy, though unrecorded immune exposures were likely present. The donor was CMV seronegative and belonged to the group of 352 seronegative cohort members. A peripheral blood sample was collected from each donor, and TCR beta sequencing was performed on peripheral blood mononuclear cells. The Qiagen DNeasy Blood Extraction Kit was used to extract genomic DNA from the blood cell samples. General study outcomes and caveats: A cluster of highly shared sequence variants was judged likely to represent a technical artifact of the sequencing pipeline. A total of roughly 160 TCR beta chains were listed by the study as associated with cytomegalovirus. It was suggested by the authors that the approach could potentially be generalized to other disease states and immunological phenotypes. According to a later genetic analysis, donors in an Asian-associated ancestry cluster had fewer N-insertions in productive TCRs than the approximately 610-donor mean. The 87-base-pair reads could not distinguish some IMGT-functional V segments, including TRBV6-2 and TRBV6-3, so those segments were excluded. In vitro tests confirmed that a few of the cytomegalovirus-associated TCR beta chains recognize cytomegalovirus antigens. The earlier analysis of around 600 of the donors excluded 15 to 20 rarely observed V segments, including chromosome 9 orphons, because counts were too low. A later analysis found that HLA-associated TCR beta chains were more clonally expanded and had lower generation probabilities than equally common non-associated chains. Strong co-occurrence of HLA alleles, especially DR and DQ, made assigning TCR associations to individual alleles difficult. The presence/absence analyses assumed that sequencing depth was roughly uniform across donors, and that assumption may not be true. In an earlier analysis of some 540 of the donors, most TCR beta V segments appeared in productive rearrangements about 87% or about 30% of the time, broadly matching IMGT annotations. A further reported finding was that TCR beta sequences accurately predicted the HLA-A and HLA-B alleles for most subjects in the first cohort. For the cohort, immune exposure information was limited to CMV serostatus. Because HLA typing was unavailable for some donors at each locus, only the typed subset was used in association tests. Linkage disequilibrium might explain the correlated functional status among segregating V segments, but an unknown experimental factor could not be ruled out. While some public TCRs were present in many individuals, most TCR sequences turned up only very rarely across donors. At a false discovery rate of 0.05, a later analysis linked 15,000 to 20,000 TCR beta sequences to specific HLA alleles. Only TCR beta chains were sequenced in this cohort, and the absence of alpha or paired-chain data limited detectable features. The classifier was reported to diagnose cytomegalovirus status with high specificity and sensitivity in both the original cohort and the validation cohort. According to a later analysis, TCR association rates differed among HLA loci, with DRB1 alleles showing the most associated TCRs and HLA-C alleles showing the fewest. V-gene and J-gene trimming of TCR beta chains was associated with a missense DCLRE1C variant in a later genetic analysis, and the association was replicated in an independent cohort. A later analysis reported that several top co-occurrence clusters appeared linked to parvovirus B19, influenza, CMV and Epstein-Barr virus. Most CMV-associated TCR beta chains appeared to be HLA-restricted in a later analysis, and the HLA associations seemed to be driven largely by CMV exposure.

The specimen sequenced was PBMCs. The receptor was isolated from a man in his fifties or sixties in good health and CMV-seronegative. The V gene is TRBV29-1 and the J gene is TRBJ1-1; 5 matching bases give a weak D call of TRBD1. The base sequence is TGCAGCGGAAGCAGGGACACTGAAGCTTTCTTT. Its coded protein is CSGSRDTEAFF.